One and the same sample provided the 10 T cell receptor beta chains below, sequenced in a study of cytomegalovirus exposure and HLA in healthy donors. The PCR had 60 Vbeta and 13 Jbeta primers. Profiled with immunoSEQ multiplex PCR; TCRdb holds only in-frame clones, not every one. The data hold some 4,000 clones, with 81% observed a single time. Sequencing was performed on PBMCs. Every receptor here comes from a woman aged 40-49 years in good health and CMV-seropositive.

The chain recombines TRBV6-5 with TRBJ1-5; weak D call: TRBD1 (6 bases). The CDR3 loop spans 13 amino acids. The germline V gene encodes CDR1 MNHEY and CDR2 SVGAGI. V shed 7 bases and J shed 6 bases, with 13 bases lying between them. The DNA of the CDR3 is TGTGCCAGCACGAAGGGGGAGAGTCAGCCCCAGCATTTT. It yields the protein CASTKGESQPQHF.

This chain links TRBV6-5 with TRBJ2-1; D is possibly TRBD2 (5 bases). Germline assignment: CDR1 MNHEY and CDR2 SVGAGI. Deletions cut 10 bases from V and 4 bases from J, with 17 bases between. The CDR3 runs to 14 residues. The CDR3 bases are TGTGCCACAGGATTGAGGACTGAGTACAATGAGCAGTTCTTC. It translates to CATGLRTEYNEQFF.

The V and J genes are TRBV29-1 and TRBJ2-5, with D possibly being TRBD1 (6 bases). CDR1 SQVTM and CDR2 ANQGSEA come from the germline V gene. The CDR3 has 13 residues. Deletions cut 4 bases from V and 5 bases from J, with 14 bases between. The DNA of the CDR3 is TGCAGCGTTGGGGGGCAGGGCGGGGAGACCCAGTACTTC. Translated, it gives CSVGGQGGETQYF.

The rearrangement links TRBV18 to TRBJ1-4; D call uncertain. Germline CDR1 KGHSH, CDR2 LQKENI. The germline V and J ends were trimmed by 6 bases and 4 bases, with 12 bases remaining between them. CDR3 size: 14 residues. CDR3 loop: CASSLDGGNEKLFF. DNA for the CDR3: TGTGCCAGCTCCCTCGACGGCGGTAATGAAAAACTGTTTTTT.

V is TRBV30 and J is TRBJ1-5, with D tentatively TRBD1 (6 bases). Trimming took 2 bases from V and 2 from J, leaving 19 bases between them. The CDR3 has 17 amino acids. Germline CDR1 reads GTSNPN; CDR2 reads SVGIG (reference sequence). In DNA, the CDR3 is TGTGCCTGGAGTAGAAGAGGGGGGGCTCAGGGCAATCAGCCCCAGCATTTT. Translated: CAWSRRGGAQGNQPQHF.

This chain links TRBV29-1 with TRBJ1-5; TRBD1 aligns across 7 bases. Germline-derived CDR1 and CDR2 are SQVTM and ANQGSEA. The V and J ends lost 7 bases and 4 bases, in that order; junction bases with no gene match: 10. The CDR3 is 14 residues long. The CDR3 DNA sequence: TGCAGCGCCCAGATGGGCAGGGGGAATCAGCCCCAGCATTTT. Translation gives CSAQMGRGNQPQHF. Full variable domain (missing parts from reference TRBV29-1 and TRBJ1-5): SAVISQKPSRDICQRGTSLTIQCQVDSQVTMMFWYRQQPGQSLTLIATANQGSEATYESGFVIDKFPISRPNLTFSTLTVSNMSPEDSSIYLCSAQMGRGNQPQHFGDGTRLSIL.

Here the CDR3 DNA reads TGTGCCAGCACCATGGACGGGGAATATCAGCCCCAGCATTTT. It is translated as CASTMDGEYQPQHF. This rearrangement joins TRBV2 to TRBJ1-5; D not resolved. This CDR3 region has 14 residues. Germline assignment: CDR1 SNHLY and CDR2 FYNNEI. Between the trimmed V and J ends, which lost 7 bases and 5 bases, there was a span of 15 bases.

The chain uses TRBV2 and TRBJ1-1; unclear D gene. CDR3 length equals 13 residues. The germline V gene encodes CDR1 SNHLY and CDR2 FYNNEI. V lost 4 bases and J lost 1, with 7 bases in between. The CDR3 DNA reads TGTGCCAGCAGTGTGGAGAGGAACACTGAAGCTTTCTTT. Encoded protein: CASSVERNTEAFF.

The chain employs TRBV29-1 and TRBJ1-5; no firm D call. CDR1 SQVTM and CDR2 ANQGSEA come from the germline V gene. The CDR3 is made up of 13 amino acids. The V end was cut by 4 bases, the J end by 0 bases, with 7 bases between. The CDR3 sequence is CSVGEHSNQPQHF. CDR3 DNA sequence: TGCAGCGTTGGTGAACATAGCAATCAGCCCCAGCATTTT.

This chain links TRBV29-1 with TRBJ1-1, with no clear D. The germline V gene has CDR1 SQVTM and CDR2 ANQGSEA. V was shortened by 3 bases and J by 4 bases, with 9 bases between the two germline ends. The CDR3 consists of 12 residues. The CDR3, as DNA: TGCAGCGTTGACCGGGAAGGCACTGAAGCTTTCTTT. Translation: CSVDREGTEAFF.